Here is one T cell receptor (beta chain) with its context. Its target is unknown. These data come from a study of T cell clonotyping in hematopoietic cell transplantation. In the study overall: Recipients were bled about 28 days pretransplant and at posttransplant days 30, 100, 180.

Overall study results and limits: Recipient TCR diversity dropped after transplant; expanded clonotypes rose from day 30 to 180.

Data came from immunoSEQ multiplex PCR; TCRdb stores just in-frame clones and leaves some out. Here the sample spans about 15,000 clones, roughly 64% being singletons. Germline V gene sequence: CDR1 GTSNPN, CDR2 SVGIG (reference sequence). CDR3 length: 15 amino acids. The trim removed 1 base at V and 7 bases at J, leaving 9 bases unmatched. The origin of this receptor is a human donor who either received an allogeneic hematopoietic cell transplant for a myeloid malignancy or was a related donor (not recorded which). Some clones in this sample may be carry-over from other donors' samples. The sample consisted of PBMCs. This chain connects TRBV30 to TRBJ2-7; 11 bases are a match to TRBD2. The CDR3 loop reads CAWSEGTSGLREQYF. The CDR3 region has the DNA TGTGCCTGGAGTGAAGGGACTAGCGGCTTGAGGGAGCAGTACTTC.